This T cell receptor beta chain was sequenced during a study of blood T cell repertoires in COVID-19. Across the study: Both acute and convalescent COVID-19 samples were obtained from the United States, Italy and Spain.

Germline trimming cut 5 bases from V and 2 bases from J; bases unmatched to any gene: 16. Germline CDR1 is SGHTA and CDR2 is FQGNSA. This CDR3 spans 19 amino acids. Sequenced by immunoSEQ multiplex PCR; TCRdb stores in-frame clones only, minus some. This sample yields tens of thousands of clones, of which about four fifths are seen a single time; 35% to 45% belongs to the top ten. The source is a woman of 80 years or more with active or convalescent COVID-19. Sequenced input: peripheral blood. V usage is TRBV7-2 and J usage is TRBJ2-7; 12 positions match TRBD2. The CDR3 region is CASSLSYSLAGGHPYEQYF. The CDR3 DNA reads TGTGCCAGCAGCCTCTCCTACTCGCTAGCGGGAGGGCACCCCTACGAGCAGTACTTC.